These 9 T cell receptor beta chains originate from one sample sequenced in a study of identical twins. MiXCR, run by TCRdb on the 5' RACE reads, gives a single entry per CDR3 protein. The sample consists of around 570,000 distinct CDR3 sequences, more than 9% of them appearing once. The sample also formed part of further work on yellow fever vaccine responses in identical twins.

Material for sequencing was PBMCs. The source of these receptors is a young woman in good health.

This clonotype came up many times. This chain connects TRBV11-2 to TRBJ2-1; unclear D gene. This CDR3 spans 11 amino acids. Looked up from germline, CDR1 is SGHAT and CDR2 is FQNNGV. Trimming left V 3 bases short and J 15 bases short, with 12 bases between. As DNA, the CDR3 is TGTGCCAGCAGCTTCGGCCTTTTAGCGTTCTTC. Protein sequence: CASSFGLLAFF.

V usage is TRBV3-1 and J usage is TRBJ2-7; 7 nucleotides align to TRBD1. The CDR3 sequence is 14 residues long. The trim removed 3 bases at V and 0 bases at J, leaving 2 bases unmatched. Germline values: CDR1 LGHDT, CDR2 YNNKEL (reference sequence). The CDR3 reads CASSQGQHSYEQYF. As DNA, the CDR3 is TGTGCCAGCAGCCAGGGACAGCACTCCTACGAGCAGTACTTC.

The chain joins TRBV2 to TRBJ2-5; 8 bases line up with TRBD1. The germline CDR1 and CDR2 sequences are SNHLY and FYNNEI. Trimming at V came to 7 bases and at J to 3 bases, leaving 10 bases not matched to a gene. There are 15 residues in the CDR3. Written as DNA, the CDR3 is TGTGCCAGCACCCGCCAGGGGGCTTCGGAAGAGACCCAGTACTTC. Its translation is CASTRQGASEETQYF.

This clonotype appeared many times. This chain uses TRBV5-1 with TRBJ1-1, with 7 bases fitting TRBD1. With V trimmed by 0 bases and J by 4 bases, 3 bases remained unmatched. Germline V gene data show CDR1 as SGHRS and CDR2 as YFSETQ. The CDR3 is 14 amino acids. The CDR3 protein is CASSLDRGATEAFF. The CDR3 region has the DNA TGCGCCAGCAGCTTGGACAGGGGAGCCACTGAAGCTTTCTTT. The complete variable domain, with remaining parts taken from reference TRBV5-1 and TRBJ1-1, reads KAGVTQTPRYLIKTRGQQVTLSCSPISGHRSVSWYQQTPGQGLQFLFEYFSETQRNKGNFPGRFSGRQFSNSRSEMNVSTLELGDSALYLCASSLDRGATEAFFGQGTRLTVV.

The gene calls are TRBV7-6 and TRBJ2-7; no reliable D call. V lost 5 bases and J 3 bases, leaving 11 bases between the germline ends. This CDR3 region has 13 residues. Germline assignment: CDR1 SGHVS and CDR2 FNYEAQ. The CDR3 region is CASSKDVRYEQYF. The CDR3 DNA reads as TGTGCCAGCAGCAAGGACGTGCGCTACGAGCAGTACTTC.

V and J are TRBV2 and TRBJ2-3, with TRBD2 matching over 9 bases. J lost 5 bases, V lost 3 bases, and 6 bases had no gene match. Germline assignment: CDR1 SNHLY and CDR2 FYNNEI. CDR3 size: 15 residues. CDR3 DNA: TGTGCCAGCAGTGAGCGGGGGGGCCAAGGAGATACGCAGTATTTT. Translating it yields CASSERGGQGDTQYF.

With respect to this clonotype: This clone may be a read error of a much larger clone one base away. V is TRBV29-1 and J is TRBJ2-1; D is tentatively TRBD1 or TRBD2 (5 bases each). Germline values: CDR1 SQVTM, CDR2 ANQGSEA. The CDR3 has 14 residues. V was trimmed by 4 bases and J by 3 bases, leaving 13 bases between them. The CDR3 DNA reads as TGCAGCGTTGTAGGGGACCTTTTCTACAATGAGCAGTTCTTC. It codes for CSVVGDLFYNEQFF.

This clonotype appeared many times. The rearrangement joins TRBV9 to TRBJ2-7; 7 nucleotides line up with TRBD2. The length of the CDR3 is 12 residues. Trimming took 5 bases from V and 10 from J; bases not matched to a gene: 9. Germline loops: CDR1 SGDLS, CDR2 YYNGEE. The chain's CDR3 is CASSPTGGEQYF. CDR3 bases: TGTGCCAGCAGTCCTACGGGGGGAGAACAGTACTTC.

This clonotype was observed many times. In DNA, the CDR3 is TGTGCCAGCAGTTTATTTTCGAGTGAAGCTTTCTTT. This gives the protein CASSLFSSEAFF. This chain links TRBV12-3 or TRBV12-4 with TRBJ1-1; D unresolved. The V and J ends lost 2 bases and 7 bases respectively, with 8 bases between them. This CDR3 comprises 12 residues.